These 25 T cell receptor beta chains were sequenced from one sample in a study of blood T cell repertoires in COVID-19. Measured with immunoSEQ multiplex PCR; TCRdb has only the in-frame clones, and not every one. This table holds about 160,000 clones, about 80% found once. Sequences were obtained from PBMCs or T cells enriched from blood (not recorded which). Receptor source: a woman aged 55-75 years who had recovered from COVID-19.

The rearrangement links TRBV5-1 to TRBJ1-1; 9 bases fit TRBD1. This CDR3 is 15 amino acids long. V was pared by 2 bases and J by 5 bases, with 7 bases of the junction left unmatched. Germline lookup yields CDR1 SGHRS and CDR2 YFSETQ. CDR3 coding DNA: TGCGCCAGCAGCTTTTTACAGGGGGCTGGAACTGAAGCTTTCTTT. This codes for CASSFLQGAGTEAFF.

The chain has TRBV5-1 and TRBJ2-5; tentatively, D is TRBD2 (6 bases). CDR3 length equals 17 residues. Trimming took 0 bases from V and 2 from J, leaving 17 bases between them. CDR1 and CDR2 from the germline V gene are SGHRS and YFSETQ. The CDR3 loop reads CASSLVVGGAGQETQYF. The CDR3 DNA reads as TGCGCCAGCAGCTTGGTTGTGGGGGGTGCTGGACAAGAGACCCAGTACTTC.

V gene TRBV7-3 combines with J gene TRBJ1-1; 7 positions match TRBD1. V was clipped by 8 bases and J by 0 bases; unmatched bases: 0. The germline V gene encodes CDR1 SGHTA and CDR2 FQGTGA. CDR3 size: 12 residues. CDR3: CASGTVNTEAFF. The CDR3 bases are TGTGCCAGCGGGACAGTGAACACTGAAGCTTTCTTT.

This chain connects TRBV2 to TRBJ2-7; 7 bases fit TRBD2. Trimming at V came to 5 bases and at J to 3 bases, leaving 4 bases not matched to a gene. In germline, CDR1 is SNHLY, CDR2 FYNNEI. The CDR3 sequence is 13 residues long. The CDR3 sequence is CASSKTSLYEQYF. CDR3 coding DNA: TGTGCCAGCAGTAAGACTAGCCTCTACGAGCAGTACTTC. Supplemented by reference TRBV2 and TRBJ2-7, the full variable domain reads EPEVTQTPSHQVTQMGQEVILRCVPISNHLYFYWYRQILGQKVEFLVSFYNNEISEKSEIFDDQFSVERPDGSNFTLKIRSTKLEDSAMYFCASSKTSLYEQYFGPGTRLTVT.

This chain uses TRBV18 with TRBJ2-1, with D possibly being TRBD1 (5 bases). V gave up 3 bases and J gave up 4 bases, with 7 bases separating them. This CDR3 region has 13 residues. CDR1 is KGHSH and CDR2 is LQKENI in the germline V gene. CDR3 DNA: TGTGCCAGCTCACCGGACATGTACAATGAGCAGTTCTTC. Protein product: CASSPDMYNEQFF.

The chain joins TRBV3-1 (or the pseudogene TRBV3-2) to TRBJ2-5, with 12 bases that match TRBD2. CDR1 LGHDT and CDR2 YNNKEL come from the germline V gene (reference sequence). The V and J ends lost 4 bases and 5 bases, in that order; junction bases with no gene match: 8. The CDR3 covers 16 residues. DNA of the CDR3: TGTGCCAGCAGCCTGGCTAGCGGGGGGGCCTTGGAGACCCAGTACTTC. Translating gives CASSLASGGALETQYF.

The genes are TRBV4-1 and TRBJ2-3, with 9 bases that match TRBD2. Germline CDR1 and CDR2: MGHRA and YSYEKL. Trimming removed 4 bases from V and 2 bases from J; junction bases left unmatched: 4. The CDR3 spans 15 residues. The CDR3 DNA sequence: TGCGCCAGCAGCCGGCAGCGGGGGGCCACAGATACGCAGTATTTT. Residues: CASSRQRGATDTQYF.

A word on this clone: Distinct nucleotide sequences in the sample also encode this CDR3. The V and J genes are TRBV5-1 and TRBJ2-3; TRBD2 is a possible D gene (7 bases). V dropped 0 bases and J dropped 4 bases, with 9 bases sitting between them. The CDR3 is made up of 14 amino acids. Germline CDR1 is SGHRS and CDR2 is YFSETQ. Here the CDR3 reads CASSLGRGPDTQYF. The CDR3 DNA reads as TGCGCCAGCAGCTTGGGGCGGGGGCCAGATACGCAGTATTTT.

The CDR3 region is CASRIGLLTYEQYF. The CDR3 nucleotides are TGTGCCAGCCGGATTGGGCTTCTGACCTACGAGCAGTACTTC. The rearrangement joins TRBV6-5 to TRBJ2-7; D ambiguous. Germline V gene data show CDR1 as MNHEY and CDR2 as SVGAGI. With 8 bases removed from V and 2 bases from J, the gap between germline ends came to 16 bases. The CDR3 runs 14 residues.

The genes are TRBV25-1 and TRBJ2-1, with 8 positions matching TRBD2. This CDR3 spans 15 amino acids. Germline V CDR1 and CDR2: MGHDK, SYGVNS. V was clipped by 2 bases and J by 4 bases; unmatched bases: 4. The CDR3 DNA reads as TGTGCCAGCAGTGAAGCTGGGACTAGATACAATGAGCAGTTCTTC. Encoded protein: CASSEAGTRYNEQFF.

This clone came up a few times. This chain links TRBV23-1 with TRBJ2-1, with D possibly matching TRBD1 (5 bases). TRBV23-1 carries the ORF label, with uncertain function. Between the trimmed V and J ends, which lost 6 bases and 1 base, there was a span of 16 bases. The CDR3 spans 16 residues. This CDR3 reads CASRLDSIGSYNEQFF. CDR3 nucleotides: TGCGCCAGCAGGCTAGACAGCATAGGGTCCTACAATGAGCAGTTCTTC.

The CDR3 is CASSLDETLSYNSPLHF. Written as DNA, the CDR3 is TGCGCCAGCAGCTTGGATGAGACACTCTCCTATAATTCACCCCTCCACTTT. The chain couples TRBV5-1 to TRBJ1-6; D not resolved. Per the germline V gene, CDR1 is SGHRS and CDR2 is YFSETQ. The CDR3 loop spans 17 amino acids. With 0 bases removed from V and 0 bases from J, the gap between germline ends came to 10 bases.

The chain combines TRBV18 with TRBJ1-5; D remains ambiguous. V shed 1 base and J shed 3 bases, with 7 bases lying between them. There are 14 residues in the CDR3. Germline loops: CDR1 KGHSH, CDR2 LQKENI. The CDR3 reads CASSPRTVNQPQHF. CDR3 sequence (DNA): TGTGCCAGCTCACCACGAACAGTCAATCAGCCCCAGCATTTT.

The chain recombines TRBV7-3 with TRBJ2-2, with 7 bases lining up with TRBD1. CDR1 SGHTA and CDR2 FQGTGA come from the germline V gene. J lost 1 base, V lost 9 bases, and 11 bases had no gene match. The CDR3 length is 16 residues. The CDR3 bases are TGTGCCAGTCTGGACGGTAGGACAGGGAACACCGGGGAGCTGTTTTTT. It is translated as CASLDGRTGNTGELFF.

The rearrangement links TRBV3-1 (or the pseudogene TRBV3-2) to TRBJ1-2; D is possibly TRBD1 (6 bases). The CDR3 sequence is 14 residues long. Germline CDR1 and CDR2: LGHDT and YNNKEL (reference sequence). V lost 4 bases, J lost 5 bases, and 14 bases lay in between. For the CDR3, the DNA is TGTGCCAGCAGCCGACAGGACCTAGGGTATGGCTACACCTTC. It encodes CASSRQDLGYGYTF.

V usage is TRBV12-3 or TRBV12-4 and J usage is TRBJ2-7, with 7 bases matching TRBD2. With V trimmed by 6 bases and J by 5 bases, 7 bases remained unmatched. The CDR3 has 13 amino acids. As DNA, the CDR3 is TGTGCCAGCAGGAGCGGGGCCGGAGACGAGCAGTACTTC. Translation: CASRSGAGDEQYF.

The chain employs TRBV4-1 and TRBJ1-2; D might be TRBD1 (6 bases). Trimming took off 0 bases at V and 2 bases at J, with 13 bases between the two ends. Per the germline V gene, CDR1 is MGHRA and CDR2 is YSYEKL. The CDR3 spans 16 residues. This CDR3 is CASSQDRLDRNYGYTF. The CDR3, as DNA: TGCGCCAGCAGCCAAGATAGGCTTGACAGGAACTATGGCTACACCTTC.

The chain couples TRBV7-9 to TRBJ2-3, with D hard to call. Germline CDR1 and CDR2: SEHNR and FQNEAQ (reference sequence). V was pared by 1 base and J by 1 base, with 12 bases between. The CDR3 has 16 residues. The CDR3 is CASSLGLLVRTDTQYF. CDR3 coding DNA: TGTGCCAGCAGCTTAGGGCTCCTGGTTCGCACAGATACGCAGTATTTT.

This chain uses TRBV12-3 or TRBV12-4 with TRBJ1-2; D uncertain. This CDR3 is 13 amino acids long. The V end was cut by 6 bases, the J end by 7 bases, with 15 bases between. The chain's CDR3 is CASRRHHQSGYTF. Written as DNA, the CDR3 is TGTGCCAGCAGGAGACACCACCAGAGTGGCTACACCTTC.

The chain joins TRBV12-3 or TRBV12-4 to TRBJ2-7, with D maybe TRBD2 (5 bases). This CDR3 contains 11 residues. V shed 2 bases and J shed 6 bases, with 5 bases lying between them. CDR3 nucleotides: TGTGCCAGCAGTTTACGGGGCGAGCAGTACTTC. Its translation: CASSLRGEQYF.

This clone showed up just once. The chain recombines TRBV6-2 or TRBV6-3 with TRBJ1-5; no definite D call. Germline CDR1 MNHEY, CDR2 SVGEGT. V was trimmed by 1 base and J by 12 bases, leaving 7 bases between them. This CDR3 region has 11 residues. Here the CDR3 reads CASSYFSGQHF. The CDR3 DNA is TGTGCCAGCAGTTACTTTTCCGGCCAGCATTTT.

This clone was counted between two and nine times. The chain employs TRBV11-2 and TRBJ2-3; D perhaps matches TRBD2 (6 bases). V lost 2 bases and J lost 2, with 11 bases in between. Germline V gives CDR1 SGHAT, CDR2 FQNNGV. This CDR3 contains 15 residues. For the CDR3, the DNA is TGTGCCAGCAGCTTATCTGCGGGGCCCACAGATACGCAGTATTTT. Its translation is CASSLSAGPTDTQYF.

CDR3 bases: TGTGCCAGCAGACACACAGGATCCGGCCCTCAGCCCCAGCATTTT. The encoded protein is CASRHTGSGPQPQHF. The gene calls are TRBV27 and TRBJ1-5; TRBD1 might be the D (5 bases). The V gene lost 6 bases and the J gene lost 6 bases, with 18 bases spanning the gap. Germline V CDR1 and CDR2: MNHEY, SMNVEV (reference sequence). The CDR3 has 15 residues.

This clone was seen more than once but under ten times. V usage is TRBV5-6 and J usage is TRBJ2-7; D is unclear. CDR1 is SGHDT, CDR2 YYEEEE, per germline. V was clipped by 3 bases and J by 4 bases, with 11 bases between them. The CDR3 has 13 residues. The CDR3 DNA is TGTGCCAGCAGCTCAAAACTTGAATACGAGCAGTACTTC. Translation: CASSSKLEYEQYF.

The rearrangement uses TRBV18 and TRBJ2-6; maybe TRBD1 (6 bases). Trimming took 4 bases from V and 0 from J, leaving 16 bases between them. The CDR3 has 18 amino acids. Germline lookup yields CDR1 KGHSH and CDR2 LQKENI. DNA for the CDR3: TGTGCCAGCTCACTTGCTCAGGGGCGAAGCTCTGGGGCCAACGTCCTGACTTTC. It translates to CASSLAQGRSSGANVLTF.